These 29 T cell receptor beta chains were sequenced from one sample in a study of cytomegalovirus exposure and HLA in healthy donors. PCR involved 60 Vbeta and 13 Jbeta primers. Profiling relied on immunoSEQ multiplex PCR, and the TCRdb table lists in-frame clones only, not all of them. This table has roughly 120,000 clones, approximately 77% appearing once. The specimen was PBMCs. All receptors derive from a man aged 50-59 years in good health and CMV-seropositive.

A remark on this clone: Other DNA sequences within the sample encode an identical CDR3. This sequence joins TRBV6-1 and TRBJ1-3, with D unclear. CDR3 length: 14 residues. Looked up from germline, CDR1 is MNHNS and CDR2 is SASEGT. V was cut by 2 bases and J by 0 bases, with 5 bases left in between. The CDR3 loop is CASSEPGSGNTIYF. The CDR3, as DNA: TGTGCCAGCAGTGAACCGGGCTCTGGAAACACCATATATTTT.

The CDR3 nucleotides read TGTGCCAGCAGCTGGGTGGCGACTGGGAATCAGCCCCAGCATTTT. This sequence encodes CASSWVATGNQPQHF. The chain links TRBV5-5 to TRBJ1-5; D unclear. Trimming took off 3 bases at V and 4 bases at J, with 14 bases between the two ends. The CDR3 totals 15 residues. Germline CDR1 and CDR2: SGHKS and YYEKEE (reference sequence).

J is TRBJ1-4 and V is TRBV4-2; TRBD1 aligns across 9 bases. CDR1 is LGHNA and CDR2 is YNFKEQ in the germline V gene. The CDR3 contains 17 residues. After removal of 1 base from V and 8 bases from J, the junction contained 11 bases not matched to a gene. DNA of the CDR3: TGTGCCAGCAGCCAAGGATCGACGGGACAGGGTTTCGAAAAACTGTTTTTT. Its translation is CASSQGSTGQGFEKLFF.

The chain recombines TRBV7-9 with TRBJ1-2; 8 bases map to TRBD1. Germline CDR1 SEHNR, CDR2 FQNEAQ (reference sequence). The ends lost 5 bases at V and 4 bases at J; junction bases unmatched: 9. CDR3 length equals 15 residues. The CDR3 sequence is CASSPGQGPFYGYTF. For the CDR3, the DNA is TGTGCCAGCAGCCCTGGACAGGGCCCGTTCTATGGCTACACCTTC.

The chain employs TRBV5-5 and TRBJ1-6; unclear D gene. Germline V lookup: CDR1 SGHKS, CDR2 YYEKEE (reference sequence). The CDR3 loop spans 16 amino acids. V lost 0 bases and J 9 bases, leaving 16 bases between the germline ends. The CDR3 is CASSLGTGWGSSPLHF. The CDR3 nucleotides read TGTGCCAGCAGCTTGGGGACGGGGTGGGGAAGTTCACCCCTCCACTTT.

J is TRBJ2-7 and V is TRBV11-2, with 9 bases identical to TRBD1. Germline V gene lookup returns CDR1 SGHAT and CDR2 FQNNGV. Trimming cost V 5 bases and J 5 bases; bases outside gene matches: 7. This CDR3 is built from 14 residues. CDR3 loop: CASSLTGGMDEQYF. The CDR3 nucleotides are TGTGCCAGCAGCCTGACAGGGGGGATGGACGAGCAGTACTTC.

The rearrangement joins TRBV6-5 to TRBJ1-2, with TRBD1 matching over 8 bases. This CDR3 is 14 amino acids long. Losses at the gene ends were 7 bases for V and 5 bases for J; bases not matched to a gene: 9. Germline loops: CDR1 MNHEY, CDR2 SVGAGI. The CDR3 protein is CASTMDREAYGYTF. The CDR3 DNA follows: TGTGCCAGCACCATGGACAGGGAGGCTTATGGCTACACCTTC.

The chain is built from TRBV5-8 and TRBJ2-7, with TRBD2 matching 7 bases. The germline CDR1 and CDR2 sequences are SGHTS and YDEGEE. The CDR3 runs to 17 residues. V was pared by 0 bases and J by 0 bases, with 9 bases of the junction left unmatched. Here the CDR3 DNA reads TGTGCCAGCAGCTTGGCCGGAGCGGGACCGAGCTCCTACGAGCAGTACTTC. It encodes CASSLAGAGPSSYEQYF.

The J gene is TRBJ1-2, the V gene TRBV9; D not resolved. Trimming took off 4 bases at V and 1 base at J, with 14 bases between the two ends. The CDR3 consists of 15 residues. Germline CDR1 reads SGDLS; CDR2 reads YYNGEE. In DNA form, the CDR3 reads TGTGCCAGCAGCCCCTCGGGGTCGAGTAACTATGGCTACACCTTC. It yields the protein CASSPSGSSNYGYTF.

The rearrangement joins TRBV5-1 to TRBJ2-1, with D possibly TRBD1 on 6 matching bases. CDR3 size: 14 residues. V dropped 0 bases and J dropped 5 bases, with 9 bases sitting between them. The germline V gene encodes CDR1 SGHRS and CDR2 YFSETQ. CDR3 loop: CASSLGQVHNEQFF. CDR3 nucleotide sequence: TGCGCCAGCAGCTTGGGACAGGTCCACAATGAGCAGTTCTTC.

This chain uses TRBV4-1 with TRBJ1-2; 7 bases align to TRBD1. Germline V lookup: CDR1 MGHRA, CDR2 YSYEKL. J was trimmed by 13 bases and V by 0 bases; bases with no gene match: 11. CDR3 length: 14 amino acids. The CDR3 loop is CASSQDPRGQGFTF. For the CDR3, the DNA is TGCGCCAGCAGCCAAGATCCGAGGGGGCAGGGTTTCACCTTC.

J is TRBJ1-2 and V is TRBV7-6, with a weak D call TRBD1 (6 bases). Germline V gene sequence: CDR1 SGHVS, CDR2 FNYEAQ. The CDR3 spans 13 residues. Between the trimmed V and J ends, which lost 4 bases and 7 bases, there was a span of 13 bases. The CDR3 coding sequence is TGTGCCAGCAGCTCAAACAACAGGGCTGGCTACACCTTC. Translated: CASSSNNRAGYTF.

In this sample, this clone turned up many times. CDR3 sequence reads: CASSLYSRRIYNEQFF. DNA for the CDR3: TGTGCCAGCAGCTTATACTCGCGGAGAATCTACAATGAGCAGTTCTTC. The gene calls are TRBV7-2 and TRBJ2-1, with D hard to call. Germline lookup yields CDR1 SGHTA and CDR2 FQGNSA. The CDR3 consists of 16 residues. The V gene lost 2 bases and the J gene lost 3 bases, with 14 bases spanning the gap.

This clone was seen only once. The chain joins TRBV21-1 to TRBJ2-3; the table's D call, TRBD2, was not checked against the DNA. TRBV21-1 is noted as a pseudogene. The CDR3 spans 19 residues. The CDR3 DNA reads TGTGCCAGCAGCCCCACCCTAACCGGGACTAGCGGCTACACAGATACGCAGTATTTT. Protein: CASSPTLTGTSGYTDTQYF.

The chain combines TRBV11-2 with TRBJ1-5; no clear D gene. Germline V CDR1 and CDR2: SGHAT, FQNNGV. This CDR3 is 14 amino acids long. The V and J ends lost 5 bases and 1 base respectively, with 9 bases between them. CDR3 region: CASSDNISNQPQHF. The CDR3 bases are TGTGCCAGCAGCGACAATATAAGCAATCAGCCCCAGCATTTT.

V gene TRBV2 combines with J gene TRBJ1-2; 9 bases are shared with TRBD1. The CDR3 is 16 amino acids. V dropped 5 bases and J dropped 6; count of bases not matched to a gene: 13. CDR1 and CDR2 (germline): SNHLY, FYNNEI. This CDR3 reads CASSSGTGLNDDGYTF. In nucleotides, the CDR3 is TGTGCCAGCAGTTCAGGGACAGGGTTGAACGACGATGGCTACACCTTC.

The rearrangement uses TRBV5-4 and TRBJ2-7, with D tentatively TRBD1 (5 bases). The V gene lost 4 bases and the J gene lost 3 bases, with 17 bases spanning the gap. Germline V gene lookup returns CDR1 SGHNT and CDR2 YYREEE (reference sequence). The CDR3 sequence is 15 residues long. CDR3 amino acids: CASSANQGVSYEQYF. In nucleotides, the CDR3 is TGTGCCAGCAGCGCAAACCAGGGCGTTAGCTACGAGCAGTACTTC.

This clone occurred once. CDR3 residues: CASRGKRLTGELFF. The CDR3 DNA is TGTGCCTCCAGGGGCAAACGGTTGACCGGGGAGCTGTTTTTT. The chain uses TRBV6-1 and TRBJ2-2, with a possible D match to TRBD1 (6 bases). The CDR3 spans 14 residues. The germline CDR1 and CDR2 sequences are MNHNS and SASEGT. V lost 11 bases to trimming and J lost 5 bases, with 18 bases between them.

This sequence joins TRBV5-1 and TRBJ1-1; a possible D gene is TRBD1 (5 bases). Trimming removed 3 bases from V and 2 bases from J, with 14 bases in between. Germline values: CDR1 SGHRS, CDR2 YFSETQ. The length of the CDR3 is 15 residues. The CDR3 spells CASSSTGDKNTEAFF. The CDR3 coding sequence is TGCGCCAGCAGCTCTACAGGAGACAAAAACACTGAAGCTTTCTTT.

The chain joins TRBV20-1 to TRBJ2-7; D is unresolved. CDR1 and CDR2 from the germline V gene are DFQATT and SNEGSKA (reference sequence). This CDR3 contains 11 residues. The V end was cut by 5 bases, the J end by 4 bases, with 9 bases between. The CDR3 sequence is CSARSRYEQYF. The CDR3 nucleotides are TGCAGTGCTCGGTCTCGGTACGAGCAGTACTTC.

This chain connects TRBV4-1 to TRBJ2-1; weak D call: TRBD1 (5 bases). Germline values: CDR1 MGHRA, CDR2 YSYEKL. Trimming took 3 bases from V and 0 from J, leaving 18 bases between them. The CDR3 sequence is 18 residues long. The CDR3 sequence is CASSQGGARVSSYNEQFF. CDR3 in DNA: TGCGCCAGCAGCCAGGGTGGGGCCCGAGTTAGCTCCTACAATGAGCAGTTCTTC.

The chain has TRBV20-1 and TRBJ2-1; D gene ambiguous. Germline V gene lookup returns CDR1 DFQATT and CDR2 SNEGSKA (reference sequence). V was cut by 3 bases and J by 5 bases, with 5 bases left in between. This CDR3 has 11 residues. The CDR3 sequence: CSARADNEQFF. CDR3 coding DNA: TGCAGTGCTAGGGCCGACAATGAGCAGTTCTTC.

The chain combines TRBV5-1 with TRBJ1-1; D might be TRBD1 (5 bases). The germline gives CDR1 SGHRS, CDR2 YFSETQ. The CDR3 extends over 16 amino acids. Trimming pared 3 bases from V and 5 bases from J, leaving 20 bases between. The CDR3 sequence is CASSSFLQASRTEAFF. As DNA, the CDR3 is TGCGCCAGCAGCTCGTTCCTACAGGCCTCGAGGACTGAAGCTTTCTTT.

With regard to this clone: This CDR3 is also generated by other DNA sequences in the sample. The chain employs TRBV5-1 and TRBJ1-1, with a tentative D call TRBD1 (6 bases). The CDR3 loop spans 14 amino acids. The germline V gene encodes CDR1 SGHRS and CDR2 YFSETQ. V lost 1 base to trimming and J lost 0 bases, with 7 bases between them. CDR3 sequence reads: CASSLTGMNTEAFF. CDR3 DNA sequence: TGCGCCAGCAGCTTGACAGGGATGAACACTGAAGCTTTCTTT.

In its sample, this clone was seen a few times. This chain connects TRBV2 to TRBJ1-2; TRBD1 agrees at 9 bases. There are 13 residues in the CDR3. Per germline, CDR1 SNHLY and CDR2 FYNNEI. V shed 4 bases and J 8 bases; nucleotides not matched to a gene: 5. The CDR3 is CASSADRGGGYTF. CDR3 DNA: TGTGCCAGCAGTGCGGACAGGGGAGGCGGCTACACCTTC.

CDR3 residues: CASSPTGTDNEKLFF. The DNA of the CDR3 is TGTGCCAGCAGCCCAACCGGGACAGACAATGAAAAACTGTTTTTT. The chain employs TRBV7-8 and TRBJ1-4; 7 bases map to TRBD1. The V segment lost 5 bases and the J segment 5 bases; nucleotides outside the gene matches: 8. The CDR3 is 15 amino acids. Germline V gene data show CDR1 as SGHVS and CDR2 as FQNEAQ.

The J gene is TRBJ2-7, the V gene TRBV28; 7 bases are a match to TRBD1. Germline loops: CDR1 MDHEN, CDR2 SYDVKM. Unmatched junction bases numbered 5, after V lost 5 bases and J lost 4 bases. The CDR3 extends over 13 amino acids. The CDR3 region is CASSRDSFYEQYF. CDR3 DNA sequence: TGTGCCAGCAGTCGGGACAGTTTTTACGAGCAGTACTTC.

This clone showed up just once. The chain recombines TRBV6-1 with TRBJ2-1; 7 positions agree with TRBD2. After removal of 2 bases from V and 8 bases from J, the junction contained 15 bases not matched to a gene. The CDR3 spans 17 residues. CDR1 MNHNS and CDR2 SASEGT come from the germline V gene. The DNA of the CDR3 is TGTGCCAGCAGTGAATATGCTGAACTAGCGATTATCTATGAGCAGTTCTTC. Translation gives CASSEYAELAIIYEQFF.

The V and J genes are TRBV5-4 and TRBJ2-5; 9 positions agree with TRBD2. The CDR3 has 16 amino acids. V gave up 1 base and J gave up 5 bases; unmatched junction bases: 9. Germline lookup yields CDR1 SGHNT and CDR2 YYREEE (reference sequence). The CDR3 protein is CASSLPSGAARETQYF. DNA for the CDR3: TGTGCCAGCAGCTTGCCTAGCGGGGCCGCCCGGGAGACCCAGTACTTC. The full variable domain, in which reference TRBV5-4 and TRBJ2-5 provide the parts outside the CDR3, is ETGVTQSPTHLIKTRGQQVTLRCSSQSGHNTVSWYQQALGQGPQFIFQYYREEENGRGNFPPRFSGLQFPNYSSELNVNALELDDSALYLCASSLPSGAARETQYFGPGTRLLVL.